This TCR beta chain is drawn from a study of T cells in Graves' hyperthyroidism and ophthalmopathy (dated by TCRdb to the late 2010s). For the wider study: Peripheral blood was collected at initial diagnosis, before any treatment. A discovery cohort of about a hundred patients, about 44 with Graves' ophthalmopathy and fewer than 65 with stable Graves' hyperthyroidism, was used to find distinguishing TCR V-J signatures. Prospective prediction of ophthalmopathy was tested in an independent validation cohort of fewer than 20 hyperthyroidism patients and around 16 patients who later progressed to ophthalmopathy. The roughly 91 discovery patients were randomly split 7:3 into training and test sets. In roughly six Graves' hyperthyroidism patients, the study also compared T-cell repertoires from thyroid tissue with T-cell repertoires from blood. After sampling, hyperthyroidism patients received methimazole starting at 30 mg daily, and ophthalmopathy patients received high-dose intravenous methylprednisolone. The paper describes TCR Vbeta CDR3 sequencing of 135 peripheral blood samples, made up of some 42 ophthalmopathy patients, approximately 73 hyperthyroidism patients and 17 progressor patients.

Paper-wide results and their limitations: Most expanded thyroid clonotypes (frequency above 0.001) were also detected in blood, a finding suggesting that blood repertoires may reflect thyroid immune responses. During validation, the model predicted progression to ophthalmopathy a median of about 5.9 months ahead of onset, with roughly 65% sensitivity and more than 72% specificity. No statistical method was used to set the sample size in advance, and investigators knew the group allocation. Ophthalmopathy was separated from stable hyperthyroidism by a 13 V-J signature model, with approximately 86% sensitivity and approximately 81% specificity obtained in cross-validation and 80%/75% obtained in testing.

This clonotype came up many times. Its target antigen remains unknown. No much larger clone exists at a distance of one base, and base qualities are not known. The CDR3, cysteine through phenylalanine, is 17 amino acids long. Just the 51-base CDR3 DNA is kept, in frame starting at base 1. Germline trimming: 4 bases from V, 0 bases from J; junction bases outside gene matches: 8. CDR1 and CDR2 are drawn from the germline V gene: SGHRS, YFSETQ. In the ophthalmopathy patients, disease was moderately to severely active, with a Clinical Activity Score of 3 or more, a NOSPECS grade of 4 or more, and a duration of less than 3 months. Exclusion was applied to patients with uncontrolled infections, other autoimmune diseases, pregnancy or lactation. Diagnoses were based on clinical symptoms, serum thyroxine and TRAb, thyroid ultrasound and orbital computed tomography. Ficoll-Paque density gradient centrifugation was used to isolate PBMCs from 9.5 to 10 ml of fresh peripheral blood. Total RNA was extracted with Trizol reagent, and quality was checked on an Agilent 2100 Bioanalyzer.

Amplification of TCR beta CDR3 regions was carried out from RNA transcripts. For the first round of RT-PCR on the TCR CDR3, the HTBI primer set was used together with the Qiagen OneStep RT-PCR kit. A second multiplex PCR round built the libraries, followed by size selection and purification. The libraries were sequenced on an Illumina HiSeq2000 using paired-end 100 bp reads. Under the source paper's analysis protocol: SOAPnuke was used to process the raw data, throwing out any read that contained adapters or uncalled bases, had a mean Phred below 15, or lacked an exact constant-primer or identifier match. High-quality paired reads were merged using COPE v1.2.5, and each unique nucleotide sequence was defined as a clonotype. Clonotypes were aligned to IMGT TRBV, TRBD and TRBJ reference segments using MiTCR v1.1. The analysis was restricted to V-J combinations with a frequency above 0.0001, which together covered just over 98% of the repertoires. The TCS score was defined as the ratio of F50 (clonal expansion) to E x V (chaos), calculated using BLOSUM62-based TCRdist between CDR3 peptides within each V-J. Welch's t-statistics and random forest reduced approximately 520 V-J features to fewer than 15, which were used in a naive Bayes classifier (R e1071). TCRdb's own reprocessing of the public reads used fastp at Q25 and MiXCR and kept productive beta chains. Entries are consolidated by CDR3 protein sequence, retaining the most common genes and DNA. Clone size and V and J calls follow TCRdb, not the original study. This sample gives approximately 400,000 distinct CDR3 sequences in total; roughly 13% of them show up just once. The ten largest account for around 27% of the sample.

This sequence uses TRBV5-1 and TRBJ2-1, with TRBD1 matching 9 junction bases. The origin of this receptor is a man aged 50-59 years with Graves' ophthalmopathy. Sequenced material: blood. Here is the DNA: TGCGCCAGCAGCGGATCACAGGGGGCTAGCTCCTACAATGAGCAGTTCTTC. Translated, this gives CASSGSQGASSYNEQFF.